The 17 T cell receptor beta chains below all came from one sample that was sequenced in a study of cytomegalovirus exposure and HLA in healthy donors. The PCR employed 60 Vbeta primers together with 13 Jbeta primers. The method was immunoSEQ multiplex PCR; TCRdb's version includes in-frame clones alone and lacks a portion of them. The sample has hundreds of thousands of clones; 85% to 90% are singletons. The sequenced sample was PBMCs. These receptors originate from a woman under 30 in good health and CMV-seronegative.

The J gene is TRBJ1-2, the V gene TRBV10-2; 8 bases fit TRBD1. The CDR3 contains 15 residues. CDR1 is WSHSY, CDR2 SAAADI, per germline. V lost 3 bases to trimming and J lost 3 bases; unmatched junction nucleotides: 6. CDR3 sequence reads: CASSDPTGGHYGYTF. CDR3 in DNA: TGCGCCAGCAGTGATCCCACAGGGGGTCACTATGGCTACACCTTC.

This chain uses TRBV29-1 with TRBJ1-1; 9 nucleotides agree with TRBD1. Germline CDR1 and CDR2: SQVTM and ANQGSEA. This CDR3 has 14 amino acids. Unmatched junction bases numbered 5, after V lost 2 bases and J lost 4 bases. The CDR3 region has the DNA TGCAGCGTTGAATTTGGGACAGGGCCCACTGAAGCTTTCTTT. Its protein product is CSVEFGTGPTEAFF.

This clone was seen just once. Other DNA sequences in the same sample also yield this CDR3. This chain joins TRBV7-2 and TRBJ1-3; D not resolved. The CDR3 spans 14 residues. The germline gives CDR1 SGHTA, CDR2 FQGNSA. The germline V and J ends were trimmed by 1 base and 0 bases, with 4 bases remaining between them. The CDR3 region is CASSLVSSGNTIYF. The CDR3 DNA sequence: TGTGCCAGCAGCTTAGTGAGCTCTGGAAACACCATATATTTT.

This chain connects TRBV6-6 to TRBJ2-5; 8 bases agree with TRBD1. The CDR3 spans 14 residues. Germline assignment: CDR1 MNHNY and CDR2 SVGAGI (reference sequence). Unmatched junction bases numbered 13, after V lost 11 bases and J lost 5 bases. The CDR3 DNA reads TGTGCCGGGTCTCAGCAGGGGGCTGGGGAGACCCAGTACTTC. Protein product: CAGSQQGAGETQYF.

This chain links TRBV18 with TRBJ2-2, with D perhaps TRBD1 (6 bases). V gave up 0 bases and J gave up 3 bases, with 11 bases separating them. This CDR3 region has 16 residues. Germline V gene lookup returns CDR1 KGHSH and CDR2 LQKENI. As DNA, the CDR3 is TGTGCCAGCTCACCACCCTCAGGGGAGTACACCGGGGAGCTGTTTTTT. Translating it yields CASSPPSGEYTGELFF.

This clone was detected once. The chain recombines TRBV19 with TRBJ2-7; tentatively, D is TRBD2 (6 bases). The CDR3 has 13 residues. Trimming took off 9 bases at V and 6 bases at J, with 18 bases between the two ends. Germline CDR1 LNHDA, CDR2 SQIVND (reference sequence). CDR3 protein: CASSGEIEGEQYF. Written as DNA, the CDR3 is TGTGCCAGCTCGGGGGAGATCGAAGGCGAGCAGTACTTC.

The chain links TRBV2 to TRBJ1-5, with 8 nucleotides matching TRBD1. The CDR3 extends over 15 amino acids. The trim removed 6 bases at V and 5 bases at J, leaving 9 bases unmatched. Germline V lookup: CDR1 SNHLY, CDR2 FYNNEI. This CDR3 is CASRLQGARDQPQHF. The CDR3, as DNA: TGTGCCAGCAGACTCCAGGGGGCGCGCGATCAGCCCCAGCATTTT. Supplemented by reference TRBV2 and TRBJ1-5, the full variable domain reads EPEVTQTPSHQVTQMGQEVILRCVPISNHLYFYWYRQILGQKVEFLVSFYNNEISEKSEIFDDQFSVERPDGSNFTLKIRSTKLEDSAMYFCASRLQGARDQPQHFGDGTRLSIL.

The chain uses TRBV9 and TRBJ2-1, with 10 positions matching TRBD2. Unmatched junction bases numbered 17, after V lost 4 bases and J lost 7 bases. In germline, CDR1 is SGDLS, CDR2 YYNGEE. The CDR3 spans 18 residues. CDR3 protein: CASSTFPQAGGFGNEQFF. CDR3 nucleotide sequence: TGTGCCAGCAGCACCTTCCCCCAAGCGGGGGGGTTTGGGAATGAGCAGTTCTTC. The full variable domain, its missing parts supplied by reference TRBV9 and TRBJ2-1, is DSGVTQTPKHLITATGQRVTLRCSPRSGDLSVYWYQQSLDQGLQFLIQYYNGEERAKGNILERFSAQQFPDLHSELNLSSLELGDSALYFCASSTFPQAGGFGNEQFFGPGTRLTVL.

The V and J genes are TRBV5-4 and TRBJ2-1; D is possibly TRBD1 (7 bases). This CDR3 has 16 amino acids. The germline gives CDR1 SGHNT, CDR2 YYREEE (reference sequence). V shed 1 base and J shed 6 bases, with 17 bases lying between them. Here the CDR3 DNA reads TGTGCCAGCAGCTTGAGGGGGGACAGTCCGATCAATGAGCAGTTCTTC. Amino acid sequence: CASSLRGDSPINEQFF.

The CDR3 DNA reads TGTGCCACCAGCAGAGAAGGAAGGACAGGGGGCGATTCGAACACTGAAGCTTTCTTT. Protein sequence: CATSREGRTGGDSNTEAFF. This rearrangement joins TRBV15 to TRBJ1-1, with 11 positions matching TRBD1. V lost 0 bases, J lost 1 base, and 10 bases stayed unmatched. The CDR3 consists of 19 residues. Per the germline V gene, CDR1 is LNHNV and CDR2 is YYDKDF (reference sequence).

J is TRBJ2-7 and V is TRBV7-3; 12 bases match TRBD2. The CDR3 is made up of 14 amino acids. The junction had 5 bases not matched to a gene; V was cut back by 5 bases and J by 6 bases. Per the germline V gene, CDR1 is SGHTA and CDR2 is FQGTGA. CDR3 sequence: CASSPSGGAIEQYF. The CDR3 region has the DNA TGTGCCAGCAGCCCTAGCGGGGGGGCCATCGAGCAGTACTTC.

J is TRBJ2-7 and V is TRBV10-2; 7 bases are shared with TRBD1. Germline CDR1 WSHSY, CDR2 SAAADI. With V trimmed by 3 bases and J by 0 bases, 5 bases remained unmatched. The CDR3 runs to 15 residues. The CDR3 loop reads CASSDRSGGSYEQYF. The CDR3 DNA follows: TGCGCCAGCAGTGATAGGTCAGGGGGCTCCTACGAGCAGTACTTC.

The genes are TRBV2 and TRBJ1-6; TRBD1 matches at 10 bases. V shed 5 bases and J 6 bases; nucleotides not matched to a gene: 4. Germline V gene sequence: CDR1 SNHLY, CDR2 FYNNEI. The CDR3 contains 15 residues. The CDR3 loop is CASSPDRGVNSPLHF. Here the CDR3 DNA reads TGTGCCAGCAGTCCGGACAGGGGGGTTAATTCACCCCTCCACTTT.

This sequence joins TRBV9 and TRBJ2-7; D is unresolved. CDR1 SGDLS and CDR2 YYNGEE come from the germline V gene. The CDR3 loop spans 14 amino acids. The V and J ends lost 2 bases and 2 bases respectively, with 11 bases between them. The CDR3 DNA is TGTGCCAGCAGCGTCCAGGTCGACACCTACGAGCAGTACTTC. It encodes CASSVQVDTYEQYF.

The chain links TRBV7-2 to TRBJ1-3; 9 bases are a match to TRBD1. The germline V gene encodes CDR1 SGHTA and CDR2 FQGNSA. J was trimmed by 10 bases and V by 2 bases; bases with no gene match: 9. CDR3 length equals 15 residues. The CDR3: CASSLLGTGCRTIYF. DNA of the CDR3: TGTGCCAGCAGCTTACTAGGGACAGGGTGTAGGACCATATATTTT.

This clone appeared once. The chain combines TRBV4-1 with TRBJ1-3; unclear D gene. The CDR3 is 15 amino acids. The germline V gene has CDR1 MGHRA and CDR2 YSYEKL. Trimming stripped 3 bases from V and 4 bases from J, with 13 bases between. As DNA, the CDR3 is TGCGCCAGCAGCCAGCCTGGACTTCTCGGAAACACCATATATTTT. Translating gives CASSQPGLLGNTIYF.

The chain combines TRBV27 with TRBJ2-2; TRBD2 matches 8 bases. The CDR3 loop spans 15 amino acids. V trimming: 4 bases; J trimming: 3 bases; junction bases outside the gene matches: 4. Germline CDR1 and CDR2: MNHEY and SMNVEV (reference sequence). The CDR3 region has the DNA TGTGCCAGCAGTTCGCGGGGGGCCGACACCGGGGAGCTGTTTTTT. Translation gives CASSSRGADTGELFF.